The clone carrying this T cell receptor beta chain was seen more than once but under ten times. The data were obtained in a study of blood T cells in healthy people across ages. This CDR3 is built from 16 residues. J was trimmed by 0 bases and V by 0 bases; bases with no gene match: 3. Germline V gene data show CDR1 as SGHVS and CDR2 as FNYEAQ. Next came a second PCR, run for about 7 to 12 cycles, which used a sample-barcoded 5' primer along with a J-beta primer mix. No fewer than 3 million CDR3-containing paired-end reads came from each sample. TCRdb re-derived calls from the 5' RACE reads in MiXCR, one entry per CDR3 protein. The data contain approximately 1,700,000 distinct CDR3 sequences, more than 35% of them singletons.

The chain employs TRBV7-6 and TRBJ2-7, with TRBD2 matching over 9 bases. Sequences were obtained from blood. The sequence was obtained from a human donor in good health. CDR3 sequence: CASSLASGGPSYEQYF. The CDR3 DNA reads TGTGCCAGCAGCTTAGCCAGCGGGGGGCCCTCCTACGAGCAGTACTTC. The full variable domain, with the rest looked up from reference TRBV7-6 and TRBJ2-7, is GAGVSQSPRYKVTKRGQDVALRCDPISGHVSLYWYRQALGQGPEFLTYFNYEAQQDKSGLPNDRFSAERPEGSISTLTIQRTEQRDSAMYRCASSLASGGPSYEQYFGPGTRLTVT.